The text below deals with one T cell receptor (beta chain). Its antigen remains unknown. Sequencing used immunoSEQ multiplex PCR; TCRdb keeps in-frame clones, though not all of them. The sample lists some 92,000 clones, 80% to 95% occurring once. The data were taken from a study of graft-versus-host responses after intestinal transplantation. The sequences come from unstimulated CD4+ T cells sorted from spleen or lymph node cells, collected before intestinal transplant. The source is a human donor who received an intestinal transplant.

In DNA form, the CDR3 reads TGTGCCAGCAGTGCGAGTGGGGGGGCGGGCACAGATACGCAGTATTTT. Translating gives CASSASGGAGTDTQYF. The V and J genes are TRBV7-8 and TRBJ2-3; maybe TRBD2 (7 bases). Germline CDR1 is SGHVS and CDR2 is FQNEAQ. V was clipped by 6 bases and J by 1 base, with 17 bases between them. This CDR3 has 16 amino acids.